This T cell receptor beta chain was documented in a study of post-analysis software for immune sequencing data. General study points: Under F measure analysis, samples from one preparation batch co-clustered strongly. Those with multiple sclerosis, the patient group, showed significantly lower normalized Chao1 diversity than controls. TRBV5-6, TRBV5-1 and TRBV20-1 were among five TRBV segments more frequent in patients than controls.

As regards this clonotype: No antigen is known for it.

The authors incorporated unique molecular identifiers into the TCR beta cDNA libraries. Some 500,000 cDNA molecules were obtained per 1 to 10 million input T cells. TCRdb passed the PCR reads through MiXCR, listing each CDR3 protein once. The data hold 150,000 to 200,000 distinct CDR3 sequences, with about 37% observed a single time. Germline CDR1 reads SGHTA; CDR2 reads FQGNSA. Deletions cut 1 base from V and 0 bases from J, with 21 bases between. This CDR3 has 19 amino acids. This sample comprised blood, obtained after autologous hematopoietic stem cell transplantation. V usage is TRBV7-2 and J usage is TRBJ1-2; D is unclear. The receptor was isolated from a girl aged 10-17 years with multiple sclerosis. CDR3 sequence: CASSLGAWQITLANYGYTF. CDR3 nucleotide sequence: TGTGCCAGCAGCTTAGGCGCGTGGCAGATTACGTTAGCTAACTATGGCTACACCTTC.